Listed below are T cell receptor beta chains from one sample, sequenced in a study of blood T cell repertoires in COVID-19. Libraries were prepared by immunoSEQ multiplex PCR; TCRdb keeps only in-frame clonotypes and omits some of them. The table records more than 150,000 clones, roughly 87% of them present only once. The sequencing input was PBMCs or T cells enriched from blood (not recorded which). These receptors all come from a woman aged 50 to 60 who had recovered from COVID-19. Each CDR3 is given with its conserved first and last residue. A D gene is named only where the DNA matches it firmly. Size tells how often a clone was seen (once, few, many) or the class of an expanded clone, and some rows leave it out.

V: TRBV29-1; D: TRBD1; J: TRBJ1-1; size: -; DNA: TGCAGCGGGGTAACCGGGACAGCGAACACTGAAGCTTTCTTT; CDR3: CSGVTGTANTEAFF
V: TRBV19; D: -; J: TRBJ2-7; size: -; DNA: TGTGCCAGTAGTGAAACCTACAGGATCTCTTCGTACGAGCAGTACTTC; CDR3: CASSETYRISSYEQYF
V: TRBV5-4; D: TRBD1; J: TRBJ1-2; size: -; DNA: TGTGCCAGCAGCCTCCGCGGGGACAGGATGTATGGCTACACCTTC; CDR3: CASSLRGDRMYGYTF
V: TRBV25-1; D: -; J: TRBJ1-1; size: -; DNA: TGTGCCAGCACCAGAGCGGGGGGCACTGAAGCTTTCTTT; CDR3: CASTRAGGTEAFF
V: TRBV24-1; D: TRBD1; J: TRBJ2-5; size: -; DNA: TGTGCCACCAGTGAATTCGGACAGGGGGCCCACCAAGAGACCCAGTACTTC; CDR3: CATSEFGQGAHQETQYF
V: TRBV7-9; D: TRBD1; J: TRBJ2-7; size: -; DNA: TGTGCCAGCAGCACCCGGACAGGTGGAGCCTACGAGCAGTACTTC; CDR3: CASSTRTGGAYEQYF
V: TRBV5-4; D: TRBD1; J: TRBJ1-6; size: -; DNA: TGTGCCAGCAGCTTGGGGACCCGACAGGGTGGCAATTCACCCCTCCACTTT; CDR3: CASSLGTRQGGNSPLHF
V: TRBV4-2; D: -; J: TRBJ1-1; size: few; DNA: TGTGCCAGCAGCCAAGTTTCCCTCGGGATGAACACTGAAGCTTTCTTT; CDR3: CASSQVSLGMNTEAFF
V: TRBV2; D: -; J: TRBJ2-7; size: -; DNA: TGTGCCGCGGGACAGCGAAGCTCCTACGAGCAGTACTTC; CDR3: CAAGQRSSYEQYF
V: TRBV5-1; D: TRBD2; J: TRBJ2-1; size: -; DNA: TGCGCCAGCAGCTTCGTAGGGGATAGCGGGATCTACAATGAGCAGTTCTTC; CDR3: CASSFVGDSGIYNEQFF
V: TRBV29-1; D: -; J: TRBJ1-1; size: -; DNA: TGCAGCGCCCAGGGATCGAACACTGAAGCTTTCTTT; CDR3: CSAQGSNTEAFF
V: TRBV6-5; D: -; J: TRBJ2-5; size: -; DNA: TGTGCCAGCAGTTACACAGACGAGGGGGCCCAGTACTTC; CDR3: CASSYTDEGAQYF
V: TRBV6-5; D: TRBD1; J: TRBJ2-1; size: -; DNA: TGTGCCAGCAGAGGGGACAGGGGAGGCAATGAGCAGTTCTTC; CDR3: CASRGDRGGNEQFF
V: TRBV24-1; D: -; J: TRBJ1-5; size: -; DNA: TGTGCCACCAGTGGAAATTGGGGAGGACAGCCCCAGCATTTT; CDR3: CATSGNWGGQPQHF
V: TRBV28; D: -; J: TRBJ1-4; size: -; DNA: TGTGCCAGCAGTTTACCCACAACTAATGAAAAACTGTTTTTT; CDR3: CASSLPTTNEKLFF
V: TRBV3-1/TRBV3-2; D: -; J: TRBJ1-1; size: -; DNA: TGTGCCAGCAGCCAAGATCCAAGTGTTGTGAGTACTGAAGCTTTCTTT; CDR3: CASSQDPSVVSTEAFF
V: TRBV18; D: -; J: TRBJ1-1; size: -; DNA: TGTGCCAGCTCACCAGGGGGCTGGGCTGAAGCTTTCTTT; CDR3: CASSPGGWAEAFF
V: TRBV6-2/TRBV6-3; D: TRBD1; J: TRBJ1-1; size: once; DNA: TGTGCCAGCAGTTCCAACAGGGGGCTTGGGAACACTGAAGCTTTCTTT; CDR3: CASSSNRGLGNTEAFF
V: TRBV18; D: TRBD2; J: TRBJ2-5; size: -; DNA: TGTGCCAGCTCACCATCTGTAGGCGGGAGAGAGACCCAGTACTTC; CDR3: CASSPSVGGRETQYF
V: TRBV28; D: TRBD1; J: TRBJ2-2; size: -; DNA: TGTGCCAGCAGGGCCGGGACAGGGCAGGCTCGGTACACCGGGGAGCTGTTTTTT; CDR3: CASRAGTGQARYTGELFF
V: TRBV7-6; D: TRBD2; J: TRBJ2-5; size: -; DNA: TGTGCCAGCAGTTACCGGTTAGCGGGAGGGAAGGAGACCCAGTACTTC; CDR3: CASSYRLAGGKETQYF
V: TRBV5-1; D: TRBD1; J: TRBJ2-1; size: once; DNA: TGCGCCAGCAGCCCAGGACAGGCCTTGGAGGTTCGTGAGCAGTTCTTC; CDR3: CASSPGQALEVREQFF
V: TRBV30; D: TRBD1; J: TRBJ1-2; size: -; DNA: TGTGCCTGGAGTGTATCAGGGGGCCTGTATGGCTACACCTTC; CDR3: CAWSVSGGLYGYTF
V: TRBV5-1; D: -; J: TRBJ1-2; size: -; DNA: TGCGCCAGCAGCTGGAGATCGGGGTCGGATAACTATGGCTACACCTTC; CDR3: CASSWRSGSDNYGYTF
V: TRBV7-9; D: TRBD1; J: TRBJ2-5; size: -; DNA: TGTGCCAGCAGCTTATCAACAGGGGGCGTGGAGACCCAGTACTTC; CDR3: CASSLSTGGVETQYF
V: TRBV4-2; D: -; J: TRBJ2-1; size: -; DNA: TGTGCCAGCAGCCAAGATCCGGGAACCACCTACAATGAGCAGTTCTTC; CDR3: CASSQDPGTTYNEQFF
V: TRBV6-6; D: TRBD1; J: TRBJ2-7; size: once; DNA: TGTGCCAGCAGTCCACCGACAGGGTGGGAGCAGTACTTC; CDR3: CASSPPTGWEQYF
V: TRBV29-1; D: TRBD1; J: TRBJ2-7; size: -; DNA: TGCAGCGTTGTAGGTAGGGGACAGGCGACCTACGAGCAGTACTTC; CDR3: CSVVGRGQATYEQYF
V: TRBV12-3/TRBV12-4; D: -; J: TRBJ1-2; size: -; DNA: TGTGCCAGCAGTTGGGAGGGGAGAGGCTACACCTTC; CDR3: CASSWEGRGYTF
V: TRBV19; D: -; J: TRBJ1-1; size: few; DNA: TGTGCCAGTAGTTCCCGGGGGGGGCTGGACACTGAAGCTTTCTTT; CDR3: CASSSRGGLDTEAFF